This T cell receptor beta chain is drawn from a study of immune evolution from preneoplasia to lung adenocarcinoma. Across the whole study: HLA loss of heterozygosity: about 7% AIS, about 15% MIA, around 35% ADC, none AAH.

For this clone: The antigen remains unidentified.

Per the germline V gene, CDR1 is SGDLS and CDR2 is YYNGEE. V lost 4 bases and J 3 bases, leaving 17 bases between the germline ends. The CDR3 length is 15 residues. The data were produced by immunoSEQ multiplex PCR, yet TCRdb's version contains in-frame clones alone and is incomplete. The sample holds some 10,000 clones, more than 80% seen once. Study conclusions and caveats: Later-stage lesions seemingly showed higher T cell density and diversity than normal lung.

After pathologic assessment, macro-dissection selected premalignant or tumor cells for extraction. What was sequenced was FFPE invasive lung adenocarcinoma tissue. The genes are TRBV9 and TRBJ2-7; D possibly corresponds to TRBD1 (6 bases). The receptor comes from a person aged 70 to 80 with invasive lung adenocarcinoma. This CDR3 reads CASSPLMDSVYEQYF. The CDR3 nucleotides are TGTGCCAGCAGCCCCCTAATGGACAGTGTCTACGAGCAGTACTTC. The full variable domain, rest sourced from reference TRBV9 and TRBJ2-7, is DSGVTQTPKHLITATGQRVTLRCSPRSGDLSVYWYQQSLDQGLQFLIQYYNGEERAKGNILERFSAQQFPDLHSELNLSSLELGDSALYFCASSPLMDSVYEQYFGPGTRLTVT.